This passage covers 20 T cell receptor beta chains from one sample sequenced in a study of identical twins. TCRdb ran MiXCR on the 5' RACE reads and lists one entry per CDR3 protein. The data contain roughly 280,000 distinct CDR3 sequences, roughly 9.8% of them singletons. The data were also submitted as part of a second study, on yellow fever vaccine responses in identical twins.

The sample consisted of CD8+ T cells sorted from blood. These receptors all come from a woman between 18 and 30 years old in good health.

The chain couples TRBV12-3 or TRBV12-4 to TRBJ2-1, with 9 bases lining up with TRBD2. This CDR3 spans 16 amino acids. V lost 4 bases, J lost 4 bases, and 8 bases stayed unmatched. The CDR3 region has the DNA TGTGCCAGCAGTTCGACCGGGACTAGCCCATACAATGAGCAGTTCTTC. It translates to CASSSTGTSPYNEQFF.

This clonotype was seen at least ten times. The V gene is TRBV4-2, the J gene TRBJ2-3, with D tentatively TRBD2 (7 bases). Germline V CDR1 and CDR2: LGHNA, YNFKEQ. The V end lost 0 bases, the J end lost 4 bases, and 14 bases lay between the germline ends. This CDR3 region has 16 residues. The CDR3 DNA reads TGTGCCAGCAGCCAAGATGAGGGGGGGGGGCCAGATACGCAGTATTTT. Amino acids: CASSQDEGGGPDTQYF.

This chain joins TRBV16 and TRBJ2-2; TRBD1 agrees at 11 bases. The CDR3 totals 19 residues. Looked up from germline, CDR1 is KGHSY and CDR2 is FQNENV. V was pared by 1 base and J by 7 bases, with 14 bases of the junction left unmatched. The CDR3 DNA follows: TGTGCCAGCAGCCAATTCCTTCCGGACAGGGGGCATCAAAACGGGGAGCTGTTTTTT. Its translation is CASSQFLPDRGHQNGELFF. The full variable domain, completed using reference TRBV16 and TRBJ2-2, is GEEVAQTPKHLVRGEGQKAKLYCAPIKGHSYVFWYQQVLKNEFKFLISFQNENVFDETGMPKERFSAKCLPNSPCSLEIQATKLEDSAVYFCASSQFLPDRGHQNGELFFGEGSRLTVL.

This clonotype was seen a few times. V is TRBV20-1 and J is TRBJ2-7; the D gene is possibly TRBD2 (5 bases). Trimming left V 0 bases short and J 2 bases short, with 11 bases between. Germline CDR1 and CDR2: DFQATT and SNEGSKA (reference sequence). The CDR3 extends over 14 amino acids. The CDR3 reads CSARDEAGAYEQYF. CDR3 coding DNA: TGCAGTGCTAGAGATGAGGCGGGTGCCTACGAGCAGTACTTC.

This CDR3 is CARTPDSFIAKNIQYF. The CDR3 nucleotides are TGTGCCAGAACCCCGGACAGTTTCATAGCCAAAAACATTCAGTACTTC. The chain carries TRBV21-1 and TRBJ2-4; TRBD1, the D gene given by the table, was not confirmed from the DNA. TRBV21-1 corresponds to a pseudogene. The CDR3 is 16 amino acids.

The table lists this clonotype with many counts. The V and J genes are TRBV29-1 and TRBJ2-1, with D possibly called TRBD1 or TRBD2 (5 bases each). The CDR3 consists of 15 residues. V was shortened by 3 bases and J by 6 bases, with 18 bases between the two germline ends. Germline CDR1 is SQVTM and CDR2 is ANQGSEA. The CDR3 DNA sequence: TGCAGCGTTGAGTCGGGGCAGGGAAAAGGCAATGAGCAGTTCTTC. Translating it yields CSVESGQGKGNEQFF.

This clonotype was seen a few times. This chain uses TRBV20-1 with TRBJ2-7, with unresolved D. The CDR3 is 13 amino acids. Between the trimmed V and J ends, which lost 3 bases and 2 bases, there was a span of 11 bases. CDR1 and CDR2 (germline): DFQATT, SNEGSKA (reference sequence). The CDR3 DNA is TGCAGTGCTAGGGTATGGAGTGCCTACGAGCAGTACTTC. Residues: CSARVWSAYEQYF.

This clonotype was seen only a few times. The chain carries TRBV20-1 and TRBJ2-7; 8 bases are a match to TRBD2. Germline V CDR1 and CDR2: DFQATT, SNEGSKA (reference sequence). The CDR3 runs to 15 residues. V dropped 0 bases and J dropped 1; count of bases not matched to a gene: 5. The CDR3 DNA sequence: TGCAGTGCTAGAGATCTCAGCGGGGGTTCCTACGAGCAGTACTTC. Its translation: CSARDLSGGSYEQYF.

V is TRBV6-1 and J is TRBJ2-2; D ambiguous. Germline V gene lookup returns CDR1 MNHNS and CDR2 SASEGT. V gave up 3 bases and J gave up 0 bases, with 8 bases separating them. This CDR3 comprises 15 residues. Written as DNA, the CDR3 is TGTGCCAGCAGTGATGCAGTCACGAACACCGGGGAGCTGTTTTTT. It yields the protein CASSDAVTNTGELFF.

This clonotype was observed a handful of times. This chain uses TRBV7-9 with TRBJ1-5, with no clear D. Deletions cut 3 bases from V and 2 bases from J, with 14 bases between. The CDR3 totals 16 residues. Germline CDR1 SEHNR, CDR2 FQNEAQ (reference sequence). The CDR3 DNA sequence: TGTGCCAGCAGCTTGCTGGGCCAGGAAGGCAATCAGCCCCAGCATTTT. It codes for CASSLLGQEGNQPQHF.

The sample holds many counts of this clonotype. This CDR3 is CASSLSGAPSSYNEQFF. CDR3 DNA: TGCGCCAGCAGCCTCAGCGGGGCCCCGAGCTCCTACAATGAGCAGTTCTTC. This chain connects TRBV5-1 to TRBJ2-1; TRBD2 agrees at 7 bases. Trimming took 4 bases from V and 0 from J; bases not matched to a gene: 10. This CDR3 spans 17 amino acids. Per germline, CDR1 SGHRS and CDR2 YFSETQ.

The chain uses TRBV24-1 and TRBJ2-1; D may be TRBD2 (5 bases). The CDR3 is 15 amino acids. V was clipped by 3 bases and J by 3 bases, with 11 bases between them. The germline gives CDR1 KGHDR, CDR2 SFDVKD. The CDR3 bases are TGTGCCACCAGTGATCGCCTGAGCGGCTACAATGAGCAGTTCTTC. Protein: CATSDRLSGYNEQFF.

CDR3 residues: CASSPQTGGPQDNEQFF. The CDR3 DNA follows: TGTGCCAGCAGTCCGCAGACAGGGGGCCCTCAAGACAATGAGCAGTTCTTC. This chain joins TRBV27 and TRBJ2-1; 10 bases fit TRBD1. This CDR3 region has 17 residues. V trimming: 5 bases; J trimming: 5 bases; junction bases outside the gene matches: 12. The V gene's germline CDR1 is MNHEY and CDR2 SMNVEV (reference sequence).

On this clonotype itself: A much larger clonotype is one base distant, so this may be a read error. The CDR3 region is CAGTTSGGNTGELFF. The CDR3 DNA follows: TGCGCCGGTACGACTAGCGGGGGAAACACCGGGGAGCTGTTTTTT. The V and J genes are TRBV4-1 and TRBJ2-2; 12 bases match TRBD2. The CDR3 contains 15 residues. Germline assignment: CDR1 MGHRA and CDR2 YSYEKL. J gave up 2 bases and V 11 bases, and 6 bases lay outside the gene matches.

This clonotype appeared a few times. The rearrangement uses TRBV14 and TRBJ2-7, with 8 bases that match TRBD2. Germline V gene data show CDR1 as SGHDN and CDR2 as FVKESK. This CDR3 spans 16 amino acids. The V segment lost 3 bases and the J segment 2 bases; nucleotides outside the gene matches: 9. The CDR3 nucleotides read TGTGCCAGCAGCCAGACTTTCGGGACTAGGACCTACGAGCAGTACTTC. Its translation: CASSQTFGTRTYEQYF.

This clonotype appeared a few times. The gene calls are TRBV30 and TRBJ2-3, with D maybe TRBD1 (6 bases). The CDR3 extends over 12 amino acids. V was shortened by 7 bases and J by 6 bases, with 14 bases between the two germline ends. CDR1 is GTSNPN and CDR2 is SVGIG in the germline V gene (reference sequence). CDR3 protein: CAYNTGSDTQYF. Here the CDR3 DNA reads TGTGCCTACAACACAGGGTCCGATACGCAGTATTTT.

This clonotype was counted only a few times. V usage is TRBV7-9 and J usage is TRBJ2-1; the match to TRBD2 covers 9 bases. This CDR3 has 14 residues. The V and J ends lost 7 bases and 6 bases, in that order; junction bases with no gene match: 7. Germline loops: CDR1 SEHNR, CDR2 FQNEAQ (reference sequence). The CDR3 DNA is TGTGCCAGCAATAGCGGGGGAGGAGGCAATGAGCAGTTCTTC. Its protein product is CASNSGGGGNEQFF. Combining the CDR3 with reference TRBV7-9 and TRBJ2-1 gives the whole variable domain DTGVSQNPRHKITKRGQNVTFRCDPISEHNRLYWYRQTLGQGPEFLTYFQNEAQLEKSRLLSDRFSAERPKGSFSTLEIQRTEQGDSAMYLCASNSGGGGNEQFFGPGTRLTVL.

At least ten counts were recorded for this clonotype. The rearrangement links TRBV29-1 to TRBJ2-7, with D perhaps being TRBD1 or TRBD2 (6 bases each). The CDR3 has 14 residues. The ends were cut back, 3 bases at V and 7 bases at J, with 19 bases in the middle. Germline CDR1 and CDR2: SQVTM and ANQGSEA. Here the CDR3 DNA reads TGCAGCGTTGAGGGGGCACAGGGAGGATGGGAGCAGTACTTC. Translated: CSVEGAQGGWEQYF.

The chain combines TRBV29-1 with TRBJ2-7; no firm D call. The length of the CDR3 is 13 residues. Germline V gene sequence: CDR1 SQVTM, CDR2 ANQGSEA. Trimming took off 0 bases at V and 3 bases at J, with 9 bases between the two ends. CDR3 sequence: CSVEDGIYYEQYF. DNA for the CDR3: TGCAGCGTTGAAGATGGCATTTACTACGAGCAGTACTTC.

This clonotype was seen at least ten times. The chain is built from TRBV3-1 and TRBJ2-5, with D possibly matching TRBD2 (7 bases). V shed 4 bases and J shed 4 bases, with 22 bases lying between them. The V gene's germline CDR1 is LGHDT and CDR2 YNNKEL (reference sequence). This CDR3 has 17 residues. The CDR3 DNA follows: TGTGCCAGCAGCCCCTCCCAAGGGGGGGGGCTAGGAGAGACCCAGTACTTC. Protein: CASSPSQGGGLGETQYF.